These 28 T cell receptor beta chains were all obtained from the same sample, sequenced in a study of T cells in women clearing cervical HPV infection. Sequencing used immunoSEQ multiplex PCR; TCRdb keeps in-frame clones, though not all of them. The sample holds approximately 30,000 clones. The specimen was blood buffy coat. The origin of the receptors is a woman aged 18 to 75 with a cervical HPV16 infection that either progressed to CIN3+ or cleared (not recorded which).

About this clone: The CDR3 extends 3 residues past the end of the read, so its final part is completed from the germline J gene. The rearrangement uses TRBV28 and TRBJ2-1; tentative D call: TRBD1 (6 bases). CDR3 length: 19 residues. Germline CDR1 reads MDHEN; CDR2 reads SYDVKM. Between the trimmed V and J ends, which lost 3 bases and 1 base, there was a span of 22 bases. The CDR3: CASSFLLLLDRNSYNEQFF. The sequenced part of the CDR3 DNA is TGTGCCAGCAGTTTCCTCCTATTACTGGACAGAAATTCCTACAATGAG.

Concerning this clone: The read halts 3 residues ahead of the CDR3 end, with the missing end drawn from the germline J gene. This chain joins TRBV7-9 and TRBJ2-5; a weak D match, TRBD1 (6 bases). The V gene's germline CDR1 is SEHNR and CDR2 FQNEAQ (reference sequence). The CDR3 has 13 residues. The V gene lost 5 bases and the J gene lost 6 bases, with 13 bases spanning the gap. CDR3 sequence reads: CASSVQGTKTQYF. The sequenced CDR3 bases are TGTGCCAGCAGCGTACAGGGTACCAAGACC.

Remarks on this clone: The sequenced fragment ends 3 residues before the CDR3 boundary, so the rest is inferred from the germline J gene. The chain uses TRBV28 and TRBJ2-2; TRBD2 aligns across 10 bases. V trimming: 5 bases; J trimming: 4 bases; junction bases outside the gene matches: 13. There are 18 residues in the CDR3. CDR1 and CDR2 (germline): MDHEN, SYDVKM. Incomplete CDR3 DNA: TGTGCCAGCAGTACCCCAGGATATAGCGGGAGGTTCACCGGGGAG. This encodes CASSTPGYSGRFTGE. The whole CDR3 is CASSTPGYSGRFTGELFF.

To note about this clone: An end of the junction differs from the germline gene, which may be a read error. Read data end 3 residues before the CDR3 end; the end is taken from the germline J gene. In the same sample, other DNA sequences code for this CDR3. The J gene is TRBJ1-3, the V gene TRBV29-1; D remains ambiguous. The CDR3 consists of 13 residues. Germline V gene sequence: CDR1 SQVTM, CDR2 ANQGSEA. CDR3 region: CSVKANSGNTIYF. The sequenced CDR3 bases are TGCAGCGTCAAAGCGAACTCTGGAAACACA. The variable domain in full, completed from reference TRBV29-1 and TRBJ1-3, reads SAVISQKPSRDICQRGTSLTIQCQVDSQVTMMFWYRQQPGQSLTLIATANQGSEATYESGFVIDKFPISRPNLTFSTLTVSNMSPEDSSIYLCSVKANSGNTIYFGEGSWLTVV.

With regard to this clone: The CDR3 goes on 3 residues after the read ends, and that part is filled in from the germline J gene. The V and J genes are TRBV7-2 and TRBJ2-7; 7 bases are a match to TRBD1. V lost 5 bases to trimming and J lost 6 bases; unmatched junction nucleotides: 7. The CDR3 spans 13 residues. Germline V gene data show CDR1 as SGHTA and CDR2 as FQGNSA. Partial CDR3 DNA: TGTGCCAGCAGCCCTAGACAGGGACGCGAG. Encoded protein: CASSPRQGRE. The complete CDR3 reads CASSPRQGREQYF.

As concerns this clone: The read is 3 residues too short to cover the CDR3 end, so that end is filled in from the germline J gene. The gene calls are TRBV19 and TRBJ2-7, with 7 bases that match TRBD2. The CDR3 has 15 amino acids. V lost 8 bases and J lost 3; bases outside the gene matches: 13. Looked up from germline, CDR1 is LNHDA and CDR2 is SQIVND (reference sequence). Partial CDR3 DNA: TGTGCCAGTCGCTCCGGACCGGGACTACTCTACGAG. Its translation is CASRSGPGLLYE. The whole CDR3 protein is CASRSGPGLLYEQYF. Complete variable domain (other parts from reference TRBV19 and TRBJ2-7): DGGITQSPKYLFRKEGQNVTLSCEQNLNHDAMYWYRQDPGQGLRLIYYSQIVNDFQKGDIAEGYSVSREKKESFPLTVTSAQKNPTAFYLCASRSGPGLLYEQYFGPGTRLTVT.

Turning to this clone: The CDR3 extends 3 residues past the end of the read, so its final part is completed from the germline J gene. The rearrangement links TRBV11-1 to TRBJ2-7, with 7 bases aligning to TRBD1. Germline CDR1 reads SGHAT; CDR2 reads FQDESV (reference sequence). With 6 bases clipped from V and 2 bases from J, the junction kept 4 bases outside the gene matches. This CDR3 region has 13 residues. CDR3 sequence: CASRRDSAYEQYF. The sequenced part of the CDR3 DNA is TGTGCCAGCAGAAGGGACAGTGCCTACGAG.

Details on this clone: Sequencing ends 3 residues short of the CDR3 end; the germline J gene provides the rest. The chain carries TRBV18 and TRBJ1-2; D possibly corresponds to TRBD1 (6 bases). Germline V gene lookup returns CDR1 KGHSH and CDR2 LQKENI. This CDR3 spans 15 amino acids. The DNA read from the CDR3 is TGTGCCAGCTCACTTAATAGCGGGGGCTCCTACGAC. Translating it yields CASSLNSGGSYD. The whole CDR3 sequence reads CASSLNSGGSYDYTF. Supplemented by reference TRBV18 and TRBJ1-2, the full variable domain reads NAGVMQNPRHLVRRRGQEARLRCSPMKGHSHVYWYRQLPEEGLKFMVYLQKENIIDESGMPKERFSAEFPKEGPSILRIQQVVRGDSAAYFCASSLNSGGSYDYTFGSGTRLTVV.

Notes on this clone: The CDR3 is cut off 3 residues early in the read; its end comes from the germline J gene. This chain joins TRBV5-6 and TRBJ1-2; D ambiguous. CDR3 size: 14 residues. Germline V gene data show CDR1 as SGHDT and CDR2 as YYEEEE. This CDR3 reads CASSSGLNSYDYTF. The DNA read from the CDR3 is TGTGCCAGCAGCTCAGGACTGAACTCCTACGAC.

Comment on this clone: The read ends 3 residues shy of where the CDR3 ends; the end is completed using the germline J gene. The V call is TRBV20-1, the J call TRBJ2-7, with 9 positions matching TRBD2. The CDR3 runs to 13 residues. The germline gives CDR1 DFQATT, CDR2 SNEGSKA (reference sequence). With 5 bases clipped from V and 1 base from J, the junction kept 3 bases outside the gene matches. Incomplete CDR3 DNA: TGCAGTGCTGAGACTAGCGGTTCCTACGAG. Translated, it gives CSAETSGSYE. From start to end, the CDR3 is CSAETSGSYEQYF.

Details on this clone: Coverage ceases 3 residues before the CDR3 finishes, and the germline J gene fills in the end. The chain uses TRBV7-2 and TRBJ1-6; D is possibly TRBD1 (5 bases). The CDR3 is made up of 15 amino acids. The V end was cut by 7 bases, the J end by 3 bases, with 13 bases between. Germline CDR1 and CDR2: SGHTA and FQGNSA. Partial CDR3 DNA: TGTGCCAGCACCCCCGTGGGGCTCTATAATTCACCC. Residues: CASTPVGLYNSP. In full, the CDR3 is CASTPVGLYNSPLHF. Complete variable domain (other parts from reference TRBV7-2 and TRBJ1-6): GAGVSQSPSNKVTEKGKDVELRCDPISGHTALYWYRQSLGQGLEFLIYFQGNSAPDKSGLPSDRFSAERTGGSVSTLTIQRTQQEDSAVYLCASTPVGLYNSPLHFGNGTRLTVT.

In regard to this clone: Coverage ceases 3 residues before the CDR3 finishes, and the germline J gene fills in the end. The gene calls are TRBV20-1 and TRBJ1-2; TRBD1 is a possible D gene (5 bases). Germline assignment: CDR1 DFQATT and CDR2 SNEGSKA (reference sequence). V shed 5 bases and J shed 6 bases, with 16 bases lying between them. The CDR3 sequence is 13 residues long. CDR3 residues: CSALGGGMNGYTF. The covered CDR3 bases are TGCAGTGCTTTGGGGGGGGGTATGAATGGC.

As to this clone: The read falls 3 residues short of the CDR3 end, and the missing part is taken from the germline J gene. The chain joins TRBV5-1 to TRBJ1-2; D is perhaps TRBD1 (6 bases). Germline CDR1 SGHRS, CDR2 YFSETQ. CDR3 length equals 13 residues. V was shortened by 0 bases and J by 6 bases, with 9 bases between the two germline ends. CDR3 protein: CASSLEGVDGYTF. The sequenced part of the CDR3 DNA is TGCGCCAGCAGCTTGGAGGGGGTAGATGGC.

CDR3 DNA, as far as it was read: TGTGCCAGCAGCGCGACTAGCGGGGGCTACAATGAC. It translates to CASSATSGGYND. The full CDR3 is CASSATSGGYNDYTF. The genes are TRBV7-6 and TRBJ1-2; the D gene is possibly TRBD1 (6 bases). The read gets to within 3 residues of the CDR3 end, and the germline J gene fills in the rest. The CDR3 length is 15 residues. Per the germline V gene, CDR1 is SGHVS and CDR2 is FNYEAQ.

On this clone itself: The read gets to within 3 residues of the CDR3 end, and the germline J gene fills in the rest. The rearrangement uses TRBV6-1 and TRBJ2-2, with D unresolved. The CDR3 runs 14 residues. Looked up from germline, CDR1 is MNHNS and CDR2 is SASEGT. CDR3 bases read: TGTGCCAGCAGTGGGGCCCGGAATGGTGAAAAG. Translation gives CASSGARNGEK. The whole CDR3 reads CASSGARNGEKLFF.

By frequency, this clone registers medium-sized (0.01 to 0.1%). Sequencing ends 3 residues short of the CDR3 end; the germline J gene provides the rest. The chain carries TRBV4-1 and TRBJ2-3; 8 positions match TRBD1. The trim removed 4 bases at V and 3 bases at J, leaving 12 bases unmatched. The CDR3 totals 17 residues. CDR1 and CDR2 (germline): MGHRA, YSYEKL. The sequenced CDR3 bases are TGCGCCAGCAGCCTAATAGGACAGGGTTGGGGGACAGATACG. Translating it yields CASSLIGQGWGTDT. The entire CDR3 protein is CASSLIGQGWGTDTQYF.

Concerning this clone: The CDR3 end lies 3 residues beyond the end of the read and is filled in from the germline J gene. The V call is TRBV20-1, the J call TRBJ2-1, with 13 bases fitting TRBD2. Germline V lookup: CDR1 DFQATT, CDR2 SNEGSKA (reference sequence). The ends lost 3 bases at V and 6 bases at J; junction bases unmatched: 2. This CDR3 has 14 residues. CDR3: CSARTSGRPNEQFF. The covered CDR3 bases are TGCAGTGCTAGGACTAGCGGGAGGCCCAATGAG.

Concerning this clone itself: The CDR3 goes on 3 residues after the read ends, and that part is filled in from the germline J gene. The V call is TRBV5-1, the J call TRBJ1-2; perhaps TRBD1 as D (5 bases). Germline V gene sequence: CDR1 SGHRS, CDR2 YFSETQ. This CDR3 region has 12 residues. The CDR3 reads CASSWGREGYTF. The part of the CDR3 DNA that was read is TGCGCCAGCAGCTGGGGCAGGGAGGGC.

On this clone itself: Read coverage stops 3 residues before the CDR3 terminus; the germline J gene supplies the remainder. The gene calls are TRBV2 and TRBJ1-2; D is unclear. The CDR3 is 16 residues long. Germline V gene sequence: CDR1 SNHLY, CDR2 FYNNEI. The part of the CDR3 DNA that was read is TGTGCCAGCAGTGAAAGTGGACTAGCGGGAGACTACGAC. As protein: CASSESGLAGDYD. The whole CDR3 protein is CASSESGLAGDYDYTF.

As for this clone: The DNA ends 3 residues before the CDR3 does, and the rest of the CDR3 is filled in from the germline J gene. The chain couples TRBV20-1 to TRBJ1-5; 7 nucleotides line up with TRBD1. The V gene's germline CDR1 is DFQATT and CDR2 SNEGSKA (reference sequence). This CDR3 has 17 amino acids. V was pared by 0 bases and J by 1 base, with 9 bases of the junction left unmatched. The CDR3 bases that were read are TGCAGTGCTAGAGATGAGGGAGGGGGCGTGAGCAATCAGCCC. It yields the protein CSARDEGGGVSNQP. The full CDR3 protein is CSARDEGGGVSNQPQHF.

Of note for this clone: The CDR3 end is not reached by the read, which stops 3 residues before it; the germline J gene fills it in. This chain connects TRBV7-2 to TRBJ2-7; 8 bases agree with TRBD2. J lost 2 bases, V lost 0 bases, and 3 bases had no gene match. Germline V lookup: CDR1 SGHTA, CDR2 FQGNSA. CDR3 size: 15 residues. The chain's CDR3 is CASSLALADTYEQYF. The CDR3 DNA, read in part, is TGTGCCAGCAGCTTAGCACTAGCGGATACCTACGAG.

As concerns this clone: The CDR3 end falls 3 residues outside the read, so it is completed with the germline J gene. The rearrangement joins TRBV20-1 to TRBJ1-1; possibly TRBD1 for D (5 bases). The length of the CDR3 is 13 residues. V shed 0 bases and J shed 4 bases, with 9 bases lying between them. Germline CDR1 is DFQATT and CDR2 is SNEGSKA (reference sequence). The sequenced part of the CDR3 DNA is TGCAGTGCTAGAGATTCCAGGGTCACTGAA. Its translation is CSARDSRVTE. The complete CDR3 protein is CSARDSRVTEAFF.

The CDR3: CASETRGTRNEQFF. The part of the CDR3 DNA that was read is TGTGCCAGCGAAACTCGGGGGACCCGTAATGAG. J is TRBJ2-1 and V is TRBV28; D may be TRBD2 (6 bases). The CDR3 goes on 3 residues after the read ends, and that part is filled in from the germline J gene. CDR1 is MDHEN and CDR2 is SYDVKM in the germline V gene. Trimming took 8 bases from V and 7 from J, leaving 18 bases between them. CDR3 size: 14 residues.

About this clone itself: The CDR3 end is not reached by the read, which stops 3 residues before it; the germline J gene fills it in. The chain uses TRBV6-1 and TRBJ2-7, with 9 bases that match TRBD1. V was clipped by 1 base and J by 4 bases; unmatched bases: 5. The CDR3 sequence is 15 residues long. CDR1 is MNHNS and CDR2 is SASEGT in the germline V gene. The CDR3 region is CASSEEGTGWYEQYF. The covered CDR3 bases are TGTGCCAGCAGTGAAGAAGGGACAGGGTGGTACGAG.

Note on this clone: With the read ending 3 residues before the CDR3 end, the germline J gene is used to fill in that end. This chain connects TRBV19 to TRBJ1-2; D uncertain. Trimming stripped 4 bases from V and 3 bases from J, with 6 bases between. Germline V gives CDR1 LNHDA, CDR2 SQIVND (reference sequence). CDR3 length: 12 residues. The part of the CDR3 DNA that was read is TGTGCCAGTAGTACCCTTTACTATGGC. As protein: CASSTLYYG. The full CDR3 protein reads CASSTLYYGYTF.

About this clone: Coverage ceases 3 residues before the CDR3 finishes, and the germline J gene fills in the end. The sample holds other DNA sequences that translate to the same CDR3. This chain uses TRBV6-2 or TRBV6-3 with TRBJ1-3; 7 bases are shared with TRBD1. V shed 8 bases and J 0 bases; nucleotides not matched to a gene: 7. There are 15 residues in the CDR3. Germline loops: CDR1 MNHEY, CDR2 SVGEGT. The CDR3 bases that were read are TGTGCCAGCCGTGGACAGGCCCTCTCTGGAAACACC. Protein: CASRGQALSGNT. The CDR3 in full is CASRGQALSGNTIYF.

Worth noting for this clone: The DNA ends 3 residues before the CDR3 does, and the rest of the CDR3 is filled in from the germline J gene. This chain joins TRBV18 and TRBJ2-1; a possible D gene is TRBD1 (5 bases). V gave up 2 bases and J gave up 9 bases, with 17 bases separating them. Germline V gives CDR1 KGHSH, CDR2 LQKENI. CDR3 length: 15 residues. The CDR3 sequence: CASSPSWQGVSEQFF. The part of the CDR3 DNA that was read is TGTGCCAGCTCACCAAGCTGGCAGGGTGTTAGTGAG.

A remark on this clone: The read is 3 residues too short to cover the CDR3 end, so that end is filled in from the germline J gene. Other DNA sequences in the same sample also yield this CDR3. The J gene is TRBJ1-2, the V gene TRBV18; D is uncertain. Germline assignment: CDR1 KGHSH and CDR2 LQKENI. The CDR3 covers 14 residues. The CDR3 loop is CASSPPVAGADYTF. The part of the CDR3 DNA that was read is TGTGCCAGCTCACCACCGGTAGCGGGCGCTGAC.